Presented here are 8 T cell receptor beta chains from one specimen sequenced in a study of cytomegalovirus exposure and HLA in healthy donors. PCR used 60 Vbeta primers and 13 Jbeta primers. Sequencing was performed with immunoSEQ multiplex PCR; in TCRdb, only in-frame clones are kept and a portion is missing. Altogether around 70,000 clones are present, approximately 90% being singletons, with the ten largest covering 2%. Sequenced input: PBMCs. The receptors here all came from a woman aged 25 to 39 in good health and CMV-seronegative.

The chain carries TRBV6-5 and TRBJ1-2, with 8 bases that match TRBD1. Germline V lookup: CDR1 MNHEY, CDR2 SVGAGI. J lost 3 bases, V lost 8 bases, and 8 bases had no gene match. This CDR3 has 14 residues. The CDR3 DNA reads as TGTGCCAGCGCCCCGGGACAGGTTTACTATGGCTACACCTTC. This codes for CASAPGQVYYGYTF.

The rearrangement uses TRBV7-2 and TRBJ2-7; TRBD2 is a possible D gene (6 bases). Germline V gene data show CDR1 as SGHTA and CDR2 as FQGNSA. The length of the CDR3 is 17 residues. The ends were cut back, 0 bases at V and 2 bases at J, with 17 bases in the middle. The CDR3 is CASSLAGGGLSAYEQYF. CDR3 sequence (DNA): TGTGCCAGCAGCTTAGCAGGTGGGGGACTTTCCGCCTACGAGCAGTACTTC.

This clone was observed once. The V call is TRBV11-2, the J call TRBJ2-3, with 9 bases identical to TRBD2. Per the germline V gene, CDR1 is SGHAT and CDR2 is FQNNGV. The V and J ends lost 2 bases and 0 bases, in that order; junction bases with no gene match: 0. The CDR3 runs to 15 residues. The CDR3: CASSLTSGSTDTQYF. The CDR3 DNA sequence: TGTGCCAGCAGCTTAACTAGCGGGAGCACAGATACGCAGTATTTT.

V usage is TRBV7-9 and J usage is TRBJ1-3; D ambiguous. Between the trimmed V and J ends, which lost 2 bases and 0 bases, there was a span of 8 bases. Germline CDR1 reads SEHNR; CDR2 reads FQNEAQ (reference sequence). The CDR3 has 15 residues. CDR3 residues: CASSLTVLSGNTIYF. The CDR3 nucleotides are TGTGCCAGCAGCTTAACAGTTCTCTCTGGAAACACCATATATTTT.

The CDR3 DNA reads TGTGCCAGCAGCTACATATCCCCAGGGGCCCTGAACACTGAAGCTTTCTTT. The encoded protein is CASSYISPGALNTEAFF. The V call is TRBV7-9, the J call TRBJ1-1, with a possible D match to TRBD1 (6 bases). This CDR3 is 17 amino acids long. The V gene's germline CDR1 is SEHNR and CDR2 FQNEAQ (reference sequence). Trimming stripped 4 bases from V and 0 bases from J, with 18 bases between.

The genes are TRBV11-2 and TRBJ1-3; D may be TRBD1 (5 bases). CDR1 SGHAT and CDR2 FQNNGV come from the germline V gene. The CDR3 loop spans 16 amino acids. The V end was cut by 3 bases, the J end by 0 bases, with 12 bases between. The CDR3 sequence is CASSFGGESSGNTIYF. CDR3 nucleotide sequence: TGTGCCAGCAGCTTTGGAGGGGAGAGCTCTGGAAACACCATATATTTT.

A few counts support this clone. This sequence joins TRBV7-9 and TRBJ1-4; D is uncertain. The CDR3 consists of 12 residues. V was trimmed by 7 bases and J by 11 bases, leaving 14 bases between them. CDR1 is SEHNR, CDR2 FQNEAQ, per germline (reference sequence). CDR3 loop: CASTPEIGKLFF. The CDR3 DNA reads TGTGCCAGCACTCCTGAGATCGGGAAACTGTTTTTT.

This clone was recorded once. The chain employs TRBV5-1 and TRBJ2-5; 7 bases line up with TRBD2. This CDR3 contains 14 residues. Germline assignment: CDR1 SGHRS and CDR2 YFSETQ. Germline trimming cut 4 bases from V and 3 bases from J; bases unmatched to any gene: 6. This CDR3 reads CASSTQRGEETQYF. DNA of the CDR3: TGCGCCAGCAGCACCCAACGGGGGGAAGAGACCCAGTACTTC.